This TCR beta chain is from a study of vaccination effects on CD4 cells after COVID-19. Study-wide context: PBMC were cultured at some 2.1 million per well with roughly 10 IU/ml IL-2 and around 9.2 ug/ml peptides.

Assay used: immunoSEQ multiplex PCR; TCRdb lists only in-frame clones, some missing. The sample has tens of thousands of clones; about four fifths are singletons. Turning to this clone: What it recognizes is unknown.

Looked up from germline, CDR1 is SGHDN and CDR2 is FVKESK. Trimming shortened V by 4 bases and J by 7 bases, and 20 bases separated the two germline ends. The CDR3 consists of 15 residues. Scientists isolated CD4+ T cells after an approximately 9-day culture period ended. Nobody among the vaccine recipients had prior SARS-CoV-2 infection (nucleocapsid antibodies were negative). The chain couples TRBV14 to TRBJ2-7, with a weak D call TRBD1 (7 bases). The source material was CD4+ T cells from PBMCs cultured without peptide, sampled before COVID-19 vaccination. This clonotype was sampled from a human donor who received a COVID-19 vaccine. CDR3 in amino acids: CASSPGGLQGGEQYF. CDR3 DNA: TGTGCCAGCAGCCCAGGGGGACTTCAAGGGGGGGAGCAGTACTTC.